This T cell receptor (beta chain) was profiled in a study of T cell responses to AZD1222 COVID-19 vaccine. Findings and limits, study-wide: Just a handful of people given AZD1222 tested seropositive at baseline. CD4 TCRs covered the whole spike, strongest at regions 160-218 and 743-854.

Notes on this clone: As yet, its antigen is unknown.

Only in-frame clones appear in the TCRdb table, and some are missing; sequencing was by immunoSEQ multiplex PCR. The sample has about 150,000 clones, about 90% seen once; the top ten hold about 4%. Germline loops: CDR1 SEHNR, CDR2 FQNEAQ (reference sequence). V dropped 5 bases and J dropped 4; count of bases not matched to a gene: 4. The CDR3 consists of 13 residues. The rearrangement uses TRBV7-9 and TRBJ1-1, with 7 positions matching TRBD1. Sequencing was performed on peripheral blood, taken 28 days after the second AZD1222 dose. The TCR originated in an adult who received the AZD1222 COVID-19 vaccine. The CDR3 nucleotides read TGTGCCAGCAGCAACCGGGACAGCACTGAAGCTTTCTTT. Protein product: CASSNRDSTEAFF.